The 27 T cell receptor beta chains given below trace back to one sample, sequenced in a study of cytotoxic CD8 clonotypes in ibrutinib-treated CLL. Generated by immunoSEQ multiplex PCR, the TCRdb table keeps only in-frame clones and is missing some. The sample comprises some 300,000 clones, just under 80% of which are singletons, and 6.5% to 8.5% rests with the top ten. Here the sequenced sample was PBMCs, taken before ibrutinib treatment. Receptors originate from a human donor with chronic lymphocytic leukemia.

V and J are TRBV6-1 and TRBJ2-5; the match to TRBD1 covers 10 bases. V lost 8 bases to trimming and J lost 2 bases; unmatched junction nucleotides: 2. Germline CDR1 reads MNHNS; CDR2 reads SASEGT. The length of the CDR3 is 13 residues. CDR3 sequence: CASDRGLQETQYF. As DNA, the CDR3 is TGTGCCAGCGACAGGGGGCTTCAAGAGACCCAGTACTTC.

The V and J genes are TRBV7-9 and TRBJ2-5, with TRBD2 identical over 8 bases. This CDR3 has 15 residues. Germline V gives CDR1 SEHNR, CDR2 FQNEAQ (reference sequence). Germline trimming cut 5 bases from V and 2 bases from J; bases unmatched to any gene: 7. CDR3 nucleotides: TGTGCCAGCAGCCCCGGGACTAGTGGGCAAGAGACCCAGTACTTC. Translation: CASSPGTSGQETQYF.

The chain combines TRBV7-2 with TRBJ1-4; possible D gene TRBD1, 5 bases. CDR3 length: 16 residues. Deletions cut 4 bases from V and 0 bases from J, with 12 bases between. Germline V lookup: CDR1 SGHTA, CDR2 FQGNSA. CDR3: CASSSQGGPTNEKLFF. In DNA, the CDR3 is TGTGCCAGCAGCTCCCAGGGAGGCCCAACTAATGAAAAACTGTTTTTT. Combining the CDR3 with reference TRBV7-2 and TRBJ1-4 gives the whole variable domain GAGVSQSPSNKVTEKGKDVELRCDPISGHTALYWYRQSLGQGLEFLIYFQGNSAPDKSGLPSDRFSAERTGGSVSTLTIQRTQQEDSAVYLCASSSQGGPTNEKLFFGSGTQLSVL.

This chain joins TRBV5-1 and TRBJ2-1; the match to TRBD2 covers 12 bases. The CDR3 consists of 18 residues. Unmatched junction bases numbered 11, after V lost 1 base and J lost 6 bases. From germline, CDR1 is SGHRS and CDR2 YFSETQ. The CDR3 is CASSLPGMLAGGFNEQFF. DNA of the CDR3: TGCGCCAGCAGCTTGCCTGGGATGCTAGCGGGAGGGTTCAATGAGCAGTTCTTC.

This clone was observed a few times. The chain uses TRBV29-1 and TRBJ1-1, with D unresolved. The V and J ends lost 6 bases and 0 bases respectively, with 8 bases between them. Germline V lookup: CDR1 SQVTM, CDR2 ANQGSEA. This CDR3 comprises 12 residues. The CDR3 region is CSVLDLNTEAFF. The DNA for the CDR3 is TGCAGCGTATTGGACCTGAACACTGAAGCTTTCTTT.

The rearrangement links TRBV7-8 to TRBJ2-7, with 7 bases aligning to TRBD2. The V gene end was trimmed by 2 bases and the J gene end by 2 bases; junction bases not matched to a gene: 6. Germline V gene sequence: CDR1 SGHVS, CDR2 FQNEAQ. The CDR3 contains 15 residues. For the CDR3, the DNA is TGTGCCAGCAGCTTATTGCTAGCGGAGACCTACGAGCAGTACTTC. The encoded protein is CASSLLLAETYEQYF. Full variable domain (outside the CDR3, taken from reference TRBV7-8 and TRBJ2-7): GAGVSQSPRYKVAKRGQDVALRCDPISGHVSLFWYQQALGQGPEFLTYFQNEAQLDKSGLPSDRFFAERPEGSVSTLKIQRTQQEDSAVYLCASSLLLAETYEQYFGPGTRLTVT.

This clone was picked up a small number of times. This rearrangement joins TRBV28 to TRBJ2-7; 10 nucleotides align to TRBD2. Trimming removed 8 bases from V and 4 bases from J; junction bases left unmatched: 11. The CDR3 is 15 residues long. In germline, CDR1 is MDHEN, CDR2 SYDVKM. CDR3 DNA sequence: TGTGCCAGCCTTGCTAGCGGGAGAATAATGTACGAGCAGTACTTC. Amino acids: CASLASGRIMYEQYF. The variable domain in full, completed from reference TRBV28 and TRBJ2-7, reads DVKVTQSSRYLVKRTGEKVFLECVQDMDHENMFWYRQDPGLGLRLIYFSYDVKMKEKGDIPEGYSVSREKKERFSLILESASTNQTSMYLCASLASGRIMYEQYFGPGTRLTVT.

About this clone itself: The sample contains more than one DNA sequence encoding this CDR3. CDR3 amino acids: CSASSYEQYF. The CDR3, as DNA: TGCAGTGCTAGCTCGTACGAGCAGTACTTC. V usage is TRBV20-1 and J usage is TRBJ2-7; D call uncertain. Trimming cost V 3 bases and J 4 bases, with 4 bases left between them. This CDR3 has 10 residues. From germline, CDR1 is DFQATT and CDR2 SNEGSKA (reference sequence).

The CDR3 here is CASSIDRSSYNEQFF. DNA of the CDR3: TGTGCCAGTAGTATTGACCGCAGCTCCTACAATGAGCAGTTCTTC. This chain joins TRBV19 and TRBJ2-1; D is unclear. Germline lookup yields CDR1 LNHDA and CDR2 SQIVND (reference sequence). V lost 3 bases, J lost 0 bases, and 9 bases lay in between. The CDR3 contains 15 residues.

This clone was seen just once. The CDR3 loop is CASSLAGGSYEQYF. In DNA, the CDR3 is TGTGCCAGCAGCTTGGCGGGGGGCAGCTACGAGCAGTACTTC. This sequence joins TRBV5-4 and TRBJ2-7, with D perhaps matching TRBD2 (7 bases). CDR3 length: 14 residues. CDR1 SGHNT and CDR2 YYREEE come from the germline V gene (reference sequence). V was shortened by 0 bases and J by 3 bases, with 10 bases between the two germline ends.

The CDR3 protein is CSVLKLSYGYTF. The DNA for the CDR3 is TGCAGCGTCCTTAAGTTGAGCTATGGCTACACCTTC. This rearrangement joins TRBV29-1 to TRBJ1-2; D gene ambiguous. Trimming took 6 bases from V and 4 from J, leaving 12 bases between them. CDR1 and CDR2 from the germline V gene are SQVTM and ANQGSEA. The CDR3 spans 12 residues.

The CDR3 is CASSPGRRYGYTF. The CDR3 nucleotides read TGTGCCAGCAGTCCCGGACGGCGGTATGGCTACACCTTC. The chain uses TRBV28 and TRBJ1-2; no firm D call. CDR1 and CDR2 from the germline V gene are MDHEN and SYDVKM. CDR3 length: 13 residues. Trimming took 5 bases from V and 5 from J, leaving 12 bases between them.

This chain connects TRBV15 to TRBJ2-2, with 12 positions matching TRBD2. J lost 7 bases, V lost 1 base, and 4 bases had no gene match. This CDR3 comprises 16 residues. CDR1 and CDR2 from the germline V gene are LNHNV and YYDKDF (reference sequence). As DNA, the CDR3 is TGTGCCACCAGCAGAGGCCTAGCGGGAGGGGACGGGGAGCTGTTTTTT. Translation gives CATSRGLAGGDGELFF. Full variable domain (remainder filled in from reference TRBV15 and TRBJ2-2): DAMVIQNPRYQVTQFGKPVTLSCSQTLNHNVMYWYQQKSSQAPKLLFHYYDKDFNNEADTPDNFQSRRPNTSFCFLDIRSPGLGDTAMYLCATSRGLAGGDGELFFGEGSRLTVL.

V is TRBV12-5 and J is TRBJ2-5; D gene uncertain. Trimming cost V 4 bases and J 5 bases, with 11 bases left between them. The CDR3 has 13 residues. Germline CDR1 reads LGHNT; CDR2 reads FRNRAP. The CDR3 reads CASGSLGVETQYF. As DNA, the CDR3 is TGTGCTAGTGGTTCCCTAGGAGTGGAGACCCAGTACTTC.

This chain joins TRBV6-6 and TRBJ2-5; 12 positions agree with TRBD2. V trimming: 0 bases; J trimming: 5 bases; junction bases outside the gene matches: 1. The CDR3 extends over 15 amino acids. Germline V gene lookup returns CDR1 MNHNY and CDR2 SVGAGI (reference sequence). The DNA for the CDR3 is TGTGCCAGCAGTTACTCCGGGACTAGCGGGGAGACCCAGTACTTC. Amino acids: CASSYSGTSGETQYF.

This chain joins TRBV29-1 and TRBJ2-2, with TRBD1 matching over 9 bases. Germline values: CDR1 SQVTM, CDR2 ANQGSEA. The CDR3 has 14 amino acids. The V segment lost 6 bases and the J segment 7 bases; nucleotides outside the gene matches: 9. CDR3 region: CSVAGTGFVGELFF. For the CDR3, the DNA is TGCAGCGTGGCCGGGACAGGGTTTGTCGGGGAGCTGTTTTTT.

CDR3 nucleotides: TGTGCCAGCAGCTTGGTACAGTACAATGAGCAGTTCTTC. As protein: CASSLVQYNEQFF. The V gene is TRBV5-4, the J gene TRBJ2-1; D unresolved. There are 13 residues in the CDR3. In germline, CDR1 is SGHNT, CDR2 YYREEE (reference sequence). The germline V and J ends were trimmed by 0 bases and 4 bases, with 5 bases remaining between them. Complete variable domain (other parts from reference TRBV5-4 and TRBJ2-1): ETGVTQSPTHLIKTRGQQVTLRCSSQSGHNTVSWYQQALGQGPQFIFQYYREEENGRGNFPPRFSGLQFPNYSSELNVNALELDDSALYLCASSLVQYNEQFFGPGTRLTVL.

The gene calls are TRBV5-1 and TRBJ2-3; D unclear. CDR1 SGHRS and CDR2 YFSETQ come from the germline V gene. V lost 4 bases and J 2 bases, leaving 14 bases between the germline ends. CDR3 length: 15 residues. CDR3 sequence reads: CASSPVIGSTDTQYF. The DNA for the CDR3 is TGCGCCAGCAGCCCCGTGATAGGATCCACAGATACGCAGTATTTT.

This clone was picked up a small number of times. The J gene is TRBJ2-2, the V gene TRBV5-1; TRBD2 is a possible D gene (5 bases). Germline CDR1 and CDR2: SGHRS and YFSETQ. Trimming took off 5 bases at V and 3 bases at J, with 8 bases between the two ends. CDR3 length equals 13 residues. The chain's CDR3 is CASRVGDTGELFF. In DNA form, the CDR3 reads TGCGCCAGCAGGGTCGGGGACACCGGGGAGCTGTTTTTT.

Only one count was recorded for this clone. CDR3 amino acids: CASSVTASGETQYF. Here the CDR3 DNA reads TGTGCCAGCAGCGTAACAGCCTCTGGAGAGACCCAGTACTTC. The chain links TRBV9 to TRBJ2-5; D is unclear. The CDR3 is 14 amino acids. Looked up from germline, CDR1 is SGDLS and CDR2 is YYNGEE. Trimming took 1 base from V and 4 from J, leaving 11 bases between them.

The chain has TRBV6-1 and TRBJ1-5; TRBD1 matches at 9 bases. V shed 4 bases, J shed 6 bases, and the junction held 16 bases outside the gene matches. The CDR3 runs to 18 residues. Germline assignment: CDR1 MNHNS and CDR2 SASEGT. CDR3 sequence reads: CASSVYVEDRGWSQPQHF. The CDR3 DNA follows: TGTGCCAGCAGTGTTTACGTCGAGGACAGGGGATGGAGTCAGCCCCAGCATTTT.

Notes on this clone: The germline gene is not matched at one end of the junction; a read error may be the cause. This chain connects TRBV6-5 to TRBJ2-1, with 10 nucleotides matching TRBD2. The V gene's germline CDR1 is MNHEY and CDR2 SVGAGI. CDR3 length equals 12 residues. The CDR3 DNA is TGTGCCAGCAGTCCGCTAGCGGGAGTCCGGATCTTC. Its protein is CASSPLAGVRIF.

The genes are TRBV7-2 and TRBJ2-3, with 14 positions matching TRBD2. The CDR3 has 18 residues. Germline-derived CDR1 and CDR2 are SGHTA and FQGNSA. With 5 bases clipped from V and 1 base from J, the junction kept 8 bases outside the gene matches. DNA of the CDR3: TGTGCCAGCAGCCCCCGGACTAGCGGGAGGATACGCACAGATACGCAGTATTTT. Its protein is CASSPRTSGRIRTDTQYF. The variable domain in full, completed from reference TRBV7-2 and TRBJ2-3, reads GAGVSQSPSNKVTEKGKDVELRCDPISGHTALYWYRQSLGQGLEFLIYFQGNSAPDKSGLPSDRFSAERTGGSVSTLTIQRTQQEDSAVYLCASSPRTSGRIRTDTQYFGPGTRLTVL.

With regard to this clone: Within the sample, other DNA sequences also encode this same CDR3. V and J are TRBV7-2 and TRBJ2-7; D is unresolved. CDR1 SGHTA and CDR2 FQGNSA come from the germline V gene. CDR3 length equals 12 residues. The V gene lost 2 bases and the J gene lost 0 bases, with 2 bases spanning the gap. CDR3 sequence: CASSLISYEQYF. The CDR3 coding sequence is TGTGCCAGCAGCTTAATCTCCTACGAGCAGTACTTC.

This chain joins TRBV11-2 and TRBJ2-7; 9 bases line up with TRBD2. The CDR3 is made up of 15 amino acids. Germline V lookup: CDR1 SGHAT, CDR2 FQNNGV. Trimming took 3 bases from V and 5 from J; bases not matched to a gene: 8. DNA for the CDR3: TGTGCCAGCAGCTTCGTGGGACTAGCTCGCCACGAGCAGTACTTC. Translating gives CASSFVGLARHEQYF. Full variable domain (outside the CDR3, taken from reference TRBV11-2 and TRBJ2-7): EAGVAQSPRYKIIEKRQSVAFWCNPISGHATLYWYQQILGQGPKLLIQFQNNGVVDDSQLPKDRFSAERLKGVDSTLKIQPAKLEDSAVYLCASSFVGLARHEQYFGPGTRLTVT.

V gene TRBV30 combines with J gene TRBJ2-1; D possibly corresponds to TRBD2 (6 bases). CDR3 size: 14 residues. Between the trimmed V and J ends, which lost 0 bases and 4 bases, there was a span of 10 bases. Germline CDR1 GTSNPN, CDR2 SVGIG (reference sequence). The CDR3 protein is CAWSVGSSYNEQFF. CDR3 sequence (DNA): TGTGCCTGGAGTGTCGGGAGTTCGTACAATGAGCAGTTCTTC. The full variable domain, completed using reference TRBV30 and TRBJ2-1, is SQTIHQWPATLVQPVGSPLSLECTVEGTSNPNLYWYRQAAGRGLQLLFYSVGIGQISSEVPQNLSASRPQDRQFILSSKKLLLSDSGFYLCAWSVGSSYNEQFFGPGTRLTVL.

The chain employs TRBV7-3 and TRBJ2-2; no clear D gene. From germline, CDR1 is SGHTA and CDR2 FQGTGA. This CDR3 has 16 residues. The V end lost 3 bases, the J end lost 3 bases, and 14 bases lay between the germline ends. The CDR3 region has the DNA TGTGCCAGCAGCTTCGACGCGGAAGTGGACACCGGGGAGCTGTTTTTT. Amino acids: CASSFDAEVDTGELFF.